The 20 T cell receptor beta chains in this list originate from one sample, sequenced in a study of beta chain features in type 1 diabetes. The study reverse transcribed the entire isolated RNA, so it sequenced expressed TCRB transcripts. Sequencing was performed with immunoSEQ multiplex PCR; in TCRdb, only in-frame clones are kept and a portion is missing. The table includes roughly 42,000 clones, around 50% detected once. Sequences were obtained from stem cell memory CD4+ T cells from blood. The receptors were gathered from a woman aged 25 to 39 in good health.

This chain's CDR3 is CASSGLAGVNYEQYF. The DNA for the CDR3 is TGTGCCAGCTCTGGCCTAGCGGGAGTCAACTACGAGCAGTACTTC. The chain recombines TRBV18 with TRBJ2-7; 10 bases agree with TRBD2. J was trimmed by 3 bases and V by 6 bases; bases with no gene match: 8. Looked up from germline, CDR1 is KGHSH and CDR2 is LQKENI. This CDR3 spans 15 amino acids. Based on the CDR3 plus reference TRBV18 and TRBJ2-7, the full variable domain is NAGVMQNPRHLVRRRGQEARLRCSPMKGHSHVYWYRQLPEEGLKFMVYLQKENIIDESGMPKERFSAEFPKEGPSILRIQQVVRGDSAAYFCASSGLAGVNYEQYFGPGTRLTVT.

V and J are TRBV28 and TRBJ2-1; the match to TRBD1 covers 7 bases. Germline-derived CDR1 and CDR2 are MDHEN and SYDVKM. Germline trimming cut 1 base from V and 6 bases from J; bases unmatched to any gene: 3. The CDR3 has 14 amino acids. The CDR3 loop is CASSLFQGVNEQFF. The CDR3 nucleotides read TGTGCCAGCAGTTTATTCCAGGGGGTCAATGAGCAGTTCTTC.

This clone has only a few counts. This chain joins TRBV28 and TRBJ1-4, with 8 nucleotides matching TRBD1. CDR1 is MDHEN, CDR2 SYDVKM, per germline. V lost 5 bases and J lost 4; bases outside the gene matches: 3. The CDR3 has 14 amino acids. Here the CDR3 DNA reads TGTGCCAGCAGTAGGACAGGGAATAATGAAAAACTGTTTTTT. Protein sequence: CASSRTGNNEKLFF.

The chain recombines TRBV2 with TRBJ2-5, with D possibly being TRBD2 (7 bases). The V and J ends lost 6 bases and 4 bases respectively, with 24 bases between them. This CDR3 spans 17 amino acids. CDR1 SNHLY and CDR2 FYNNEI come from the germline V gene. The CDR3 DNA is TGTGCCAGCAGCCGCCCGGTGTTGCGGGGGCTCGGAGAGACCCAGTACTTC. It translates to CASSRPVLRGLGETQYF.

The V call is TRBV18, the J call TRBJ2-7; D not certain. V was clipped by 6 bases and J by 0 bases, with 12 bases between them. CDR3 size: 14 residues. Germline V gene sequence: CDR1 KGHSH, CDR2 LQKENI. The CDR3, as DNA: TGTGCCAGCTCCCTCGCAGGTAGCTCCTACGAGCAGTACTTC. Its protein product is CASSLAGSSYEQYF.

This chain connects TRBV6-5 to TRBJ2-5; D is possibly TRBD1 (6 bases). CDR3 length: 15 residues. The V and J ends lost 0 bases and 5 bases respectively, with 13 bases between them. Per germline, CDR1 MNHEY and CDR2 SVGAGI. CDR3 bases: TGTGCCAGCAGTTACTCTCCGGACAGCTGGGAGACCCAGTACTTC. Translating it yields CASSYSPDSWETQYF.

The CDR3: CASRSTTSKYEQYF. Written as DNA, the CDR3 is TGTGCCAGCCGATCAACGACTAGCAAATACGAGCAGTACTTC. The rearrangement uses TRBV19 and TRBJ2-7; 7 bases agree with TRBD2. The V gene's germline CDR1 is LNHDA and CDR2 SQIVND (reference sequence). Losses at the gene ends were 9 bases for V and 4 bases for J; bases not matched to a gene: 12. This CDR3 is built from 14 residues.

There are a few counts of this clone. This sequence joins TRBV21-1 and TRBJ1-5. TRBV21-1 is annotated as a pseudogene. The CDR3 has 15 residues. The CDR3 region is CASSPSEPRDQPQHF. The DNA for the CDR3 is TGTGCCAGCAGTCCCAGTGAGCCGAGGGATCAGCCCCAGCATTTT.

This clone turned up a few times. The chain links TRBV2 to TRBJ2-1; TRBD2 agrees at 14 bases. Trimming cost V 9 bases and J 1 base; bases outside gene matches: 8. Germline values: CDR1 SNHLY, CDR2 FYNNEI. CDR3 length: 17 residues. The CDR3 sequence is CASPGLAGDRSYNEQFF. The CDR3 DNA sequence: TGTGCCAGTCCGGGACTAGCGGGAGATCGATCCTACAATGAGCAGTTCTTC.

The genes are TRBV14 and TRBJ2-7; 7 nucleotides agree with TRBD2. Germline trimming cut 5 bases from V and 3 bases from J; bases unmatched to any gene: 7. Germline lookup yields CDR1 SGHDN and CDR2 FVKESK. The CDR3 sequence is 14 residues long. The CDR3 DNA sequence: TGTGCCAGCAGCAAGGAGCGGGGATTCTACGAGCAGTACTTC. Translated: CASSKERGFYEQYF.

This clone has just a few counts. This chain connects TRBV4-3 to TRBJ2-7; 11 bases map to TRBD1. J lost 4 bases, V lost 4 bases, and 6 bases had no gene match. The CDR3 spans 15 residues. Germline V gives CDR1 LGHNA, CDR2 YSLEER. CDR3 sequence reads: CASSRSDRGLYEQYF. As DNA, the CDR3 is TGCGCCAGCAGCCGATCGGACAGGGGGCTGTACGAGCAGTACTTC.

This sequence joins TRBV2 and TRBJ2-7; TRBD1 agrees at 9 bases. This CDR3 spans 13 amino acids. Germline CDR1 and CDR2: SNHLY and FYNNEI. V shed 4 bases and J 5 bases; nucleotides not matched to a gene: 3. In DNA form, the CDR3 reads TGTGCCAGCAGTGGCGACAGGGGGGACGAGCAGTACTTC. Its translation is CASSGDRGDEQYF. Complete variable domain (other parts from reference TRBV2 and TRBJ2-7): EPEVTQTPSHQVTQMGQEVILRCVPISNHLYFYWYRQILGQKVEFLVSFYNNEISEKSEIFDDQFSVERPDGSNFTLKIRSTKLEDSAMYFCASSGDRGDEQYFGPGTRLTVT.

The V and J genes are TRBV5-1 and TRBJ2-7; D not resolved. The CDR3 spans 12 residues. Looked up from germline, CDR1 is SGHRS and CDR2 is YFSETQ. V lost 1 base to trimming and J lost 3 bases, with 5 bases between them. CDR3 coding DNA: TGCGCCAGCAGCTTGACCAGCTACGAGCAGTACTTC. It is translated as CASSLTSYEQYF.

CDR3 sequence reads: CAIREQASSYEQYF. For the CDR3, the DNA is TGTGCCATCAGGGAGCAGGCGAGCTCCTACGAGCAGTACTTC. J is TRBJ2-7 and V is TRBV10-3; D gene ambiguous. The V gene's germline CDR1 is ENHRY and CDR2 SYGVKD. This CDR3 contains 14 residues. Trimming pared 6 bases from V and 0 bases from J, leaving 12 bases between.

This clone was observed a handful of times. J is TRBJ2-5 and V is TRBV15, with D possibly TRBD2 on 6 matching bases. The V gene's germline CDR1 is LNHNV and CDR2 YYDKDF (reference sequence). The CDR3 consists of 15 residues. The V and J ends lost 0 bases and 3 bases respectively, with 11 bases between them. This chain's CDR3 is CATSRDFGGEETQYF. In DNA, the CDR3 is TGTGCCACCAGCAGAGATTTCGGAGGGGAAGAGACCCAGTACTTC.

J is TRBJ2-6 and V is TRBV9; 8 positions agree with TRBD1. The V gene end was trimmed by 0 bases and the J gene end by 9 bases; junction bases not matched to a gene: 8. The length of the CDR3 is 16 residues. In germline, CDR1 is SGDLS, CDR2 YYNGEE. CDR3 nucleotides: TGTGCCAGCAGCGTAGTAGGACAGGGTGGGATCAACGTCCTGACTTTC. This encodes CASSVVGQGGINVLTF.

This clone was observed a few times. The chain employs TRBV7-2 and TRBJ2-1; 7 bases agree with TRBD2. The CDR3 has 13 residues. V shed 5 bases, J shed 8 bases, and the junction held 6 bases outside the gene matches. Looked up from germline, CDR1 is SGHTA and CDR2 is FQGNSA. This CDR3 is CASSPQRGDEQFF. CDR3 bases: TGTGCCAGCAGCCCACAGCGGGGCGATGAGCAGTTCTTC.

This clone was counted only a few times. V is TRBV5-6 and J is TRBJ1-1; unclear D gene. CDR3 length: 12 residues. The germline CDR1 and CDR2 sequences are SGHDT and YYEEEE. Trimming shortened V by 2 bases and J by 4 bases, and 6 bases separated the two germline ends. CDR3 region: CASSFPSTEAFF. The CDR3 DNA sequence: TGTGCCAGCAGCTTCCCCAGCACTGAAGCTTTCTTT.

CDR3: CASSLETGNRELFF. The CDR3 coding sequence is TGTGCCAGCAGCTTAGAAACGGGGAACCGGGAGCTGTTTTTT. The genes are TRBV7-8 and TRBJ2-2; D possibly corresponds to TRBD2 (5 bases). With 1 base removed from V and 9 bases from J, the gap between germline ends came to 12 bases. The CDR3 is 14 amino acids. Germline CDR1 reads SGHVS; CDR2 reads FQNEAQ. Looking up the rest from reference TRBV7-8 and TRBJ2-2 gives the full variable domain: GAGVSQSPRYKVAKRGQDVALRCDPISGHVSLFWYQQALGQGPEFLTYFQNEAQLDKSGLPSDRFFAERPEGSVSTLKIQRTQQEDSAVYLCASSLETGNRELFFGEGSRLTVL.

The rearrangement uses TRBV9 and TRBJ2-2; D gene uncertain. This CDR3 has 13 residues. Germline values: CDR1 SGDLS, CDR2 YYNGEE. V lost 1 base, J lost 6 bases, and 7 bases lay in between. CDR3 loop: CASSVLSSGELFF. In nucleotides, the CDR3 is TGTGCCAGCAGCGTATTATCTTCCGGGGAGCTGTTTTTT. Based on the CDR3 plus reference TRBV9 and TRBJ2-2, the full variable domain is DSGVTQTPKHLITATGQRVTLRCSPRSGDLSVYWYQQSLDQGLQFLIQYYNGEERAKGNILERFSAQQFPDLHSELNLSSLELGDSALYFCASSVLSSGELFFGEGSRLTVL.